The clone carrying this TCR beta chain has only a few counts. One end of the junction fails to match germline, which may point to a read error. The entry originates in a study of OX40 agonist ivuxolimab in advanced cancers. Some clones are missing from TCRdb's copy, which holds only in-frame ones; the method was immunoSEQ multiplex PCR. Altogether about 100,000 clones are present, approximately 80% being singletons, with the ten largest covering roughly 5.5%. The CDR3 sequence is 15 residues long. The V gene's germline CDR1 is MNHEY and CDR2 SVGAGI. The sequence was collected from an adult with an advanced solid tumor such as melanoma, head and neck, liver or kidney cancer. Sequencing was performed on CD4+ or CD8+ T cells sorted from blood, taken in a trial of the OX40 agonist ivuxolimab. V is TRBV6-5 and J is TRBJ1-4, with D perhaps TRBD1 (6 bases). In DNA, the CDR3 is TGTGCCAGCAGTAACTCGTGGACAGCGAATGAAAAACTGTTTTTT. Translation gives CASSNSWTANEKLFF.